This T cell receptor (beta chain) was documented in a study of T cells in women clearing cervical HPV infection. CDR3 size: 17 residues. Germline V CDR1 and CDR2: KGHSH, LQKENI. Details on this clone: The CDR3 end falls 3 residues outside the read, so it is completed with the germline J gene.

Assay used: immunoSEQ multiplex PCR; TCRdb lists only in-frame clones, some missing. The sample's table shows tens of thousands of clones. The gene calls are TRBV18 and TRBJ1-2; 8 nucleotides agree with TRBD1. This TCR was sampled from a woman between 18 and 70 years old with a cervical HPV16 infection that either progressed to CIN3+ or cleared (not recorded which). Sequenced sample: blood buffy coat. The CDR3 loop reads CASSRGQGHLGDSDYTF. The sequenced CDR3 bases are TGTGCCAGCTCCCGCGGACAGGGACATTTGGGTGACAGCGAC.